The 15 T cell receptor beta chains in this list originate from one sample, sequenced in a study of PD-1 blockade in classical Hodgkin lymphoma. Each patient's relapse followed autologous stem cell transplantation, and brentuximab vedotin exposure varied. TCRdb keeps only in-frame clones here, not all; method: immunoSEQ multiplex PCR. The profile shows tens of thousands of clones, around 85% of them singletons. This sample comprised peripheral blood mononuclear cells (PBMCs), obtained at baseline. The receptor set was obtained from a human donor with classical Hodgkin lymphoma.

Of note for this clone: The same CDR3 arises from other DNA sequences in this sample as well. CDR3 coding DNA: TGTGCCAGCTCACCAGGGAGCAATCAGCCCCAGCATTTT. Its translation is CASSPGSNQPQHF. The genes are TRBV18 and TRBJ1-5; D remains unclear. V was cut by 2 bases and J by 1 base, with 3 bases left in between. From germline, CDR1 is KGHSH and CDR2 LQKENI. The CDR3 runs to 13 residues.

In nucleotides, the CDR3 is TGTGCCAGCAGTCTCGGACACCCCGAAGCTTTCTTT. Translation: CASSLGHPEAFF. The chain combines TRBV28 with TRBJ1-1, with D possibly matching TRBD1 (5 bases). The V gene's germline CDR1 is MDHEN and CDR2 SYDVKM. The V gene lost 5 bases and the J gene lost 8 bases, with 12 bases spanning the gap. CDR3 size: 12 residues.

The chain couples TRBV5-1 to TRBJ2-3, with a tentative D call TRBD1 (6 bases). V was cut by 7 bases and J by 1 base, with 13 bases left in between. The CDR3 spans 14 residues. The germline V gene encodes CDR1 SGHRS and CDR2 YFSETQ. CDR3 residues: CASSAGDGTDTQYF. The CDR3 DNA follows: TGCGCCAGCTCAGCAGGGGACGGCACAGATACGCAGTATTTT.

This chain connects TRBV29-1 to TRBJ2-1; D perhaps matches TRBD1 (6 bases). This CDR3 region has 13 residues. V was trimmed by 5 bases and J by 7 bases, leaving 15 bases between them. CDR1 SQVTM and CDR2 ANQGSEA come from the germline V gene. The CDR3 loop is CSVYPGTRNEQFF. CDR3 coding DNA: TGCAGCGTTTACCCAGGGACAAGGAATGAGCAGTTCTTC.

This clone came up once. The chain has TRBV10-3 and TRBJ2-6, with TRBD1 matching over 7 bases. Germline CDR1 is ENHRY and CDR2 is SYGVKD. V was clipped by 3 bases and J by 2 bases; unmatched bases: 4. CDR3 size: 16 residues. For the CDR3, the DNA is TGTGCCATCAGTGAAAGGCAGGGGGCTGGGGCCAACGTCCTGACTTTC. This gives the protein CAISERQGAGANVLTF.

The V and J genes are TRBV6-5 and TRBJ2-7, with no clear D. The germline CDR1 and CDR2 sequences are MNHEY and SVGAGI. The CDR3 is 15 residues long. The germline V and J ends were trimmed by 0 bases and 0 bases, with 9 bases remaining between them. The CDR3 spells CASSYSYRGSYEQYF. As DNA, the CDR3 is TGTGCCAGCAGTTACTCCTACAGAGGCTCCTACGAGCAGTACTTC.

This sequence joins TRBV9 and TRBJ2-3; D tentatively fits TRBD1 or TRBD2 (5 bases each). The CDR3 covers 14 residues. Per germline, CDR1 SGDLS and CDR2 YYNGEE. Deletions cut 4 bases from V and 2 bases from J, with 11 bases between. Here the CDR3 DNA reads TGTGCCAGCAGCCCCATTGGGACCACAGATACGCAGTATTTT. Protein sequence: CASSPIGTTDTQYF.

The chain links TRBV11-3 to TRBJ2-3, with 7 bases lining up with TRBD1. Germline CDR1 SGHNT, CDR2 YENEEA. The CDR3 consists of 16 residues. Trimming at V came to 1 base and at J to 2 bases, leaving 6 bases not matched to a gene. The CDR3 region is CASSLGQGDPTDTQYF. In DNA, the CDR3 is TGTGCCAGCAGCTTAGGGCAGGGGGACCCCACAGATACGCAGTATTTT. Supplemented by reference TRBV11-3 and TRBJ2-3, the full variable domain reads EAGVVQSPRYKIIEKKQPVAFWCNPISGHNTLYWYLQNLGQGPELLIRYENEEAVDDSQLPKDRFSAERLKGVDSTLKIQPAELGDSAVYLCASSLGQGDPTDTQYFGPGTRLTVL.

The gene calls are TRBV30 and TRBJ1-5; no definite D call. Looked up from germline, CDR1 is GTSNPN and CDR2 is SVGIG (reference sequence). V was clipped by 1 base and J by 0 bases, with 7 bases between them. This CDR3 region has 14 residues. CDR3 DNA sequence: TGTGCCTGGAGTGAGGGAAATAGCAATCAGCCCCAGCATTTT. It specifies CAWSEGNSNQPQHF. Full variable domain (rest looked up from reference TRBV30 and TRBJ1-5): SQTIHQWPATLVQPVGSPLSLECTVEGTSNPNLYWYRQAAGRGLQLLFYSVGIGQISSEVPQNLSASRPQDRQFILSSKKLLLSDSGFYLCAWSEGNSNQPQHFGDGTRLSIL.

The chain employs TRBV15 and TRBJ1-1, with a weak D call TRBD1 (6 bases). This CDR3 is 19 amino acids long. Trimming pared 2 bases from V and 0 bases from J, leaving 22 bases between. In germline, CDR1 is LNHNV, CDR2 YYDKDF (reference sequence). Written as DNA, the CDR3 is TGTGCCACCAGCAGACCCCCGAGCGACAGGTACCTCATGAACACTGAAGCTTTCTTT. Translating gives CATSRPPSDRYLMNTEAFF.

This chain connects TRBV12-5 to TRBJ2-1; a weak D match, TRBD2 (5 bases). V lost 0 bases and J 9 bases, leaving 18 bases between the germline ends. The germline V gene has CDR1 LGHNT and CDR2 FRNRAP. The CDR3 runs to 16 residues. The chain's CDR3 is CASGLVVTKRLGEQFF. CDR3 nucleotides: TGTGCTAGTGGTTTGGTCGTGACTAAGCGGTTGGGTGAGCAGTTCTTC.

V usage is TRBV23-1 and J usage is TRBJ2-1, with no clear D. TRBV23-1 is treated as an ORF (open reading frame) with a function not yet certain. Trimming cost V 3 bases and J 6 bases, with 18 bases left between them. CDR3 length equals 16 residues. The CDR3 reads CASSHPWHRNGNEQFF. The CDR3 DNA sequence: TGCGCCAGCAGTCACCCTTGGCATAGGAATGGCAATGAGCAGTTCTTC.

This clone was seen only a few times. DNA for the CDR3: TGTGCCAGCGGGCGCAGTCCTGGGGCCAACGTCCTGACTTTC. It translates to CASGRSPGANVLTF. The chain joins TRBV2 to TRBJ2-6; D is unresolved. The CDR3 length is 14 residues. Germline values: CDR1 SNHLY, CDR2 FYNNEI. Trimming removed 8 bases from V and 2 bases from J, with 10 bases in between.

The J gene is TRBJ2-7, the V gene TRBV11-3, with 14 bases aligning to TRBD2. CDR1 is SGHNT, CDR2 YENEEA, per germline. The CDR3 runs to 15 residues. The V and J ends lost 5 bases and 4 bases, in that order; junction bases with no gene match: 4. The CDR3 here is CASSAGTSGSYEQYV. The CDR3 DNA follows: TGTGCCAGCAGCGCAGGGACTAGCGGGAGTTACGAGCAGTACGTC.

The V and J genes are TRBV25-1 and TRBJ1-2, with D perhaps TRBD1 (6 bases). Germline V gives CDR1 MGHDK, CDR2 SYGVNS. The CDR3 has 14 amino acids. V lost 2 bases to trimming and J lost 0 bases, with 7 bases between them. CDR3 residues: CASSEQGPNYGYTF. The CDR3 nucleotides read TGTGCCAGCAGTGAACAGGGGCCTAACTATGGCTACACCTTC.